One sample yielded the 6 T cell receptor beta chains listed below, sequenced in a study of blood T cells in healthy people across ages. A J-beta primer mix and a sample-barcoded 5' primer were used in a second PCR of roughly 7 to 12 cycles. TCRdb reprocessed the 5' RACE reads with MiXCR, giving one entry per CDR3 protein. This sample carries roughly 730,000 distinct CDR3 sequences, approximately 60% of them seen once, and the ten largest clones take around 24%. Sequenced: blood. These receptors came from a man in his forties in good health.

The sample holds a few counts of this clonotype. The chain combines TRBV7-9 with TRBJ1-2, with D uncertain. With 4 bases removed from V and 1 base from J, the gap between germline ends came to 10 bases. This CDR3 is built from 14 residues. CDR1 and CDR2 (germline): SEHNR, FQNEAQ (reference sequence). The CDR3 sequence is CASSSSIDNYGYTF. CDR3 bases: TGTGCCAGCAGCTCTAGTATTGATAACTATGGCTACACCTTC.

The V gene is TRBV6-1, the J gene TRBJ2-7; D is perhaps TRBD2 (5 bases). Germline CDR1 MNHNS, CDR2 SASEGT. The CDR3 consists of 15 residues. Trimming left V 6 bases short and J 2 bases short, with 17 bases between. The CDR3 DNA reads TGTGCCAGCAGACCCGAGGGCCCCCGGGCCTACGAGCAGTACTTC. It translates to CASRPEGPRAYEQYF.

The chain uses TRBV3-1 and TRBJ2-5; tentatively, D is TRBD2 (5 bases). This CDR3 region has 11 residues. Trimming took 1 base from V and 11 from J, leaving 8 bases between them. Germline assignment: CDR1 LGHDT and CDR2 YNNKEL (reference sequence). The CDR3 coding sequence is TGTGCCAGCAGCCAAGCTTGGGAGCAGTACTTC. Its translation is CASSQAWEQYF.

This clonotype was found once. A read error is likely, as this CDR3 ends without the conserved phenylalanine or tryptophan. The chain recombines TRBV6-5 with TRBJ2-1; TRBD1 matches at 8 bases. Germline loops: CDR1 MNHEY, CDR2 SVGAGI. The CDR3 totals 13 residues. The CDR3, as DNA: TGTGCCGGCAGTTACTCAGGGGGCGATGAGCAGTTCTCC. The encoded protein is CAGSYSGGDEQFS.

This clonotype occurred once. This sequence joins TRBV6-2 or TRBV6-3 and TRBJ2-4; 12 nucleotides align to TRBD2. The end of the DNA is better explained by TRBJ2-7, so the J call may be wrong. CDR1 MNHEY and CDR2 SVGEGT come from the germline V gene. CDR3 length equals 15 residues. The CDR3 region is CASTHGLAGTYEQYF. As DNA, the CDR3 is TGTGCCAGCACCCACGGACTAGCGGGAACCTACGAGCAGTACTTC.

The rearrangement uses TRBV5-1 and TRBJ2-5; D is possibly TRBD1 (5 bases). From germline, CDR1 is SGHRS and CDR2 YFSETQ. Between the trimmed V and J ends, which lost 4 bases and 11 bases, there was a span of 15 bases. This CDR3 comprises 12 residues. The CDR3 DNA follows: TGCGCCAGCAGCGCGTGGACAAATGAGCAGTACTTC. Its protein product is CASSAWTNEQYF.